This T cell receptor beta chain was retrieved from a study of shared clonotypes between healthy human individuals. In the study overall: The donor pool was made up of two women and three men aged 18 to 49. Study findings and constraints: In having few donors, the study represented limited genetic and exposure-history diversity.

Germline CDR1 reads MGHDK; CDR2 reads SYGVNS. The length of the CDR3 is 15 residues. Trimming took 2 bases from V and 0 from J, leaving 10 bases between them. Execution of the assay was at deep level. TCRdb's table, derived via immunoSEQ multiplex PCR, lists solely in-frame clones and lacks some. The profile shows a few hundred thousand clones, roughly four fifths of them singletons. In the case of this clone: Its cognate antigen is unknown.

Genomic DNA, for the unsorted samples, came from about 90 million PBMCs. The chain joins TRBV25-1 to TRBJ1-1, with a tentative D call TRBD1 (6 bases). This receptor was identified in a middle-aged woman in good health. Some clones in this sample may be carry-over from other donors' samples. The sample was PBMCs. CDR3 loop: CASSEMGGMNTEAFF. The CDR3 DNA is TGTGCCAGCAGTGAAATGGGGGGCATGAACACTGAAGCTTTCTTT.